These 18 T cell receptor beta chains originate from one sample sequenced in a study of T cells in Graves' hyperthyroidism and ophthalmopathy. The TCR beta CDR3 regions underwent amplification using RNA transcripts as the source. With the HTBI primer set, the TCR CDR3 went through a first round of RT-PCR. TCRdb independently ran MiXCR on the multiplex PCR reads; one entry per CDR3 protein. The repertoire has about 610,000 distinct CDR3 sequences, approximately 44% of them found once; the top ten carry 7.5% to 8.5%. The material sequenced was peripheral blood or thyroid tissue (not recorded which). The receptors shown here come from a woman aged 18-35 years with Graves' hyperthyroidism.

A few counts support this clonotype. This chain connects TRBV3-1 to TRBJ1-1, with unresolved D. Trimming removed 10 bases from V and 0 bases from J, with 12 bases in between. The CDR3 totals 13 residues. Germline CDR1 reads LGHDT; CDR2 reads YNNKEL (reference sequence). CDR3 nucleotide sequence: TGTGCCACTGGGGTGGGGTTGAACACTGAAGCTTTCTTT. Translating it yields CATGVGLNTEAFF.

V usage is TRBV9 and J usage is TRBJ2-7; a weak D match, TRBD1 (5 bases). This CDR3 comprises 12 residues. Per germline, CDR1 SGDLS and CDR2 YYNGEE. The V end was cut by 4 bases, the J end by 7 bases, with 12 bases between. CDR3 loop: CASSPKGREQYF. The CDR3 DNA reads TGTGCCAGCAGCCCGAAGGGGCGGGAGCAGTACTTC.

J is TRBJ1-6 and V is TRBV25-1; perhaps TRBD1 as D (5 bases). CDR1 and CDR2 (germline): MGHDK, SYGVNS. Between the trimmed V and J ends, which lost 4 bases and 2 bases, there was a span of 18 bases. The CDR3 runs 18 residues. CDR3 sequence: CASSARVQGVPYNSPLHF. CDR3 DNA sequence: TGTGCCAGCAGTGCTAGGGTGCAGGGCGTGCCCTATAATTCACCCCTCCACTTT.

The gene calls are TRBV7-6 and TRBJ2-7; D is perhaps TRBD1 or TRBD2 (5 bases each). CDR1 is SGHVS and CDR2 is FNYEAQ in the germline V gene. V was clipped by 4 bases and J by 0 bases, with 19 bases between them. This CDR3 contains 17 residues. The CDR3: CASSSPGWDVSSYEQYF. The CDR3 nucleotides read TGTGCCAGCAGCTCACCTGGGTGGGACGTCAGCTCCTACGAGCAGTACTTC.

This clonotype was counted at least ten times. The chain links TRBV3-1 to TRBJ2-5; TRBD2 might be the D (6 bases). V gave up 6 bases and J gave up 5 bases, with 13 bases separating them. The CDR3 is 13 amino acids. CDR1 and CDR2 (germline): LGHDT, YNNKEL (reference sequence). CDR3 DNA: TGTGCCAGCAGTCAGACTAGTCGGGAGACCCAGTACTTC. It specifies CASSQTSRETQYF.

The chain combines TRBV25-1 with TRBJ2-7; 10 positions match TRBD1. V was pared by 10 bases and J by 6 bases, with 3 bases of the junction left unmatched. There are 11 residues in the CDR3. Germline CDR1 is MGHDK and CDR2 is SYGVNS. CDR3 in amino acids: CATRDRGEQYF. DNA for the CDR3: TGTGCCACTCGGGACAGGGGCGAGCAGTACTTC.

J is TRBJ2-1 and V is TRBV7-9; TRBD1 matches 8 bases. Germline V gene sequence: CDR1 SEHNR, CDR2 FQNEAQ (reference sequence). V gave up 5 bases and J gave up 3 bases; unmatched junction bases: 9. This CDR3 comprises 16 residues. DNA of the CDR3: TGTGCCAGCAGCATGCCCGGGACAGGTTACTACAATGAGCAGTTCTTC. Amino acid sequence: CASSMPGTGYYNEQFF.

This clonotype was counted only a few times. The chain links TRBV20-1 to TRBJ2-3, with unresolved D. From germline, CDR1 is DFQATT and CDR2 SNEGSKA (reference sequence). The CDR3 loop spans 12 amino acids. V dropped 6 bases and J dropped 2 bases, with 9 bases sitting between them. CDR3: CSADLYTDTQYF. The CDR3 DNA is TGCAGTGCCGATTTATACACAGATACGCAGTATTTT.

A few counts support this clonotype. This chain links TRBV27 with TRBJ2-7, with 9 nucleotides matching TRBD2. This CDR3 contains 18 residues. The ends lost 2 bases at V and 2 bases at J; junction bases unmatched: 13. The germline CDR1 and CDR2 sequences are MNHEY and SMNVEV (reference sequence). The CDR3 bases are TGTGCCAGCAGTTTAGTCGGCGGGAGGGCCACTCTCCCCTACGAGCAGTACTTC. Translated: CASSLVGGRATLPYEQYF.

This clonotype was counted ten times or more. The rearrangement joins TRBV19 to TRBJ2-7; 10 nucleotides agree with TRBD2. Germline assignment: CDR1 LNHDA and CDR2 SQIVND (reference sequence). The CDR3 runs 15 residues. The V and J ends lost 5 bases and 0 bases, in that order; junction bases with no gene match: 4. The CDR3 sequence: CASSLAGGFSYEQYF. CDR3 sequence (DNA): TGTGCCAGTAGTTTAGCGGGAGGCTTCTCCTACGAGCAGTACTTC.

In regard to this clonotype: A much larger clone sits a single nucleotide away, making a read error possible. This chain connects TRBV10-3 to TRBJ1-2; 8 bases agree with TRBD1. The CDR3 is 13 amino acids. CDR1 ENHRY and CDR2 SYGVKD come from the germline V gene. CDR3 loop: CASGTGLNYGNTF. The CDR3 DNA reads TGTGCCAGTGGGACAGGACTTAACTATGGCAACACCTTC.

This clonotype was counted at least ten times. The chain has TRBV6-7 and TRBJ2-5, with D perhaps TRBD1 (5 bases). TRBV6-7 is flagged as an ORF with uncertain function. The CDR3 has 15 amino acids. V gave up 6 bases and J gave up 2 bases, with 16 bases separating them. The CDR3 here is CASRRRKGSQETQYF. CDR3 nucleotides: TGTGCCAGCAGGCGGCGAAAGGGGTCACAAGAGACCCAGTACTTC.

With regard to this clonotype: One end of the junction fails to match germline, which may point to a read error. Written as DNA, the CDR3 is TGCACCAGCAGCCATAGCCACGGGGTTGCCTACGAGCAGTACTTC. Translated: CTSSHSHGVAYEQYF. The genes are TRBV4-1 and TRBJ2-5; D possibly corresponds to TRBD2 (5 bases). TRBJ2-7 explains the end of the DNA better; the J call may be wrong. The CDR3 is 15 amino acids. Germline values: CDR1 MGHRA, CDR2 YSYEKL.

The chain couples TRBV10-3 to TRBJ1-2, with 8 bases that match TRBD1. The V gene end was trimmed by 6 bases and the J gene end by 4 bases; junction bases not matched to a gene: 4. The CDR3 length is 13 residues. Germline V CDR1 and CDR2: ENHRY, SYGVKD. DNA of the CDR3: TGTGCCATCAGCGACACAGGGGGCTATGGCTACACCTTC. Protein product: CAISDTGGYGYTF.

There are a few counts of this clonotype. Mismatch with germline at one junction end may stem from a read error. This chain connects TRBV6-5 to TRBJ2-2; tentatively, D is TRBD2 (6 bases). The CDR3 is 17 residues long. Germline CDR1 reads MNHEY; CDR2 reads SVGAGI. This CDR3 reads CAISYARDQSSYNEQFF. The CDR3 DNA reads as TGTGCCATCAGTTACGCGCGGGACCAGAGCTCCTACAATGAGCAGTTTTTT.

This CDR3 is CASSEEGRANQPQHF. Here the CDR3 DNA reads TGTGCCAGCAGTGAAGAGGGCAGGGCCAATCAGCCCCAGCATTTT. J is TRBJ1-5 and V is TRBV6-1; D perhaps matches TRBD1 (5 bases). Trimming took 1 base from V and 3 from J, leaving 10 bases between them. There are 15 residues in the CDR3. Germline values: CDR1 MNHNS, CDR2 SASEGT.

This clonotype has more than one count but fewer than ten. This chain uses TRBV10-1 with TRBJ2-7; 7 positions agree with TRBD1. V trimming: 8 bases; J trimming: 1 base; junction bases outside the gene matches: 5. This CDR3 spans 13 amino acids. Per the germline V gene, CDR1 is WNHNN and CDR2 is SYGVQD (reference sequence). The CDR3 is CASPDRTSYEQYF. The CDR3 DNA reads as TGCGCCAGCCCGGACAGGACATCCTACGAGCAGTACTTC.

This clonotype appeared many times. The V gene is TRBV10-2, the J gene TRBJ2-2; 14 bases align to TRBD2. J was trimmed by 3 bases and V by 4 bases; bases with no gene match: 4. The V gene's germline CDR1 is WSHSY and CDR2 SAAADI. The CDR3 is made up of 17 amino acids. CDR3 amino acids: CASSGLAGGADTGELFF. The CDR3, as DNA: TGCGCCAGCAGTGGACTAGCGGGAGGGGCGGACACCGGGGAGCTGTTTTTT.